This TCR beta chain was captured in a study of blood T cell repertoires in COVID-19. Study as a whole: The United States, Italy and Spain supplied acute and convalescent COVID-19 samples. T cells, B-cell-depleted T cells, or PBMCs provided the cDNA or gDNA that served as material.

How the authors handled the data: Reference gene primer amplification in the assay estimated nucleated cell counts. Method: immunoSEQ multiplex PCR; TCRdb's copy keeps in-frame clones and lacks some. The V and J calls and clone size were taken over from that table, and D and trimming were inferred from the DNA. The data contain fewer than 200,000 clones, 92% of them seen just once; the ten biggest clones take up nearly 5%. This clone turned up a few times. CDR3 length: 16 amino acids. V was clipped by 5 bases and J by 3 bases; unmatched bases: 10. Germline CDR1 is LNHDA and CDR2 is SQIVND (reference sequence). Seattle participants joined during active infection and were tracked over time.

The chain carries TRBV19 and TRBJ1-3; TRBD1 aligns across 7 bases. The receptor comes from a young man with COVID-19, enrolled during active disease. Sequenced material: peripheral blood. CDR3 in amino acids: CASSWGTESFGNTIYF. As DNA, the CDR3 is TGTGCCAGTAGTTGGGGGACAGAGAGTTTTGGAAACACCATATATTTT.